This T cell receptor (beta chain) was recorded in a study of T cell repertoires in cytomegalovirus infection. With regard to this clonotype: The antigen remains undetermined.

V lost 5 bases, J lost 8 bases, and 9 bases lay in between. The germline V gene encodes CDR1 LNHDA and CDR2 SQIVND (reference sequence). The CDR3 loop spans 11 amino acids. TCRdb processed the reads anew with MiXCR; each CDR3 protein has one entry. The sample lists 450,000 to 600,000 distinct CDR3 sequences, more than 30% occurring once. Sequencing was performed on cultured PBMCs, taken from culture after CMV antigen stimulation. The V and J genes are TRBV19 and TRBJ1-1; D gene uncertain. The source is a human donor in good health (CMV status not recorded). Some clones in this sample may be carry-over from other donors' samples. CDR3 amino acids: CASSGESEAFF. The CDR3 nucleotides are TGTGCCAGTAGTGGGGAGAGCGAAGCTTTCTTT.